The 19 T cell receptor beta chains presented below share a single source sample, sequenced in a study of T cells in Graves' hyperthyroidism and ophthalmopathy. RNA transcripts yielded amplified TCR beta CDR3 regions. TCR CDR3 underwent first-round RT-PCR with the HTBI primer set. TCRdb re-called the multiplex PCR reads with MiXCR, one entry per CDR3 protein. The data hold roughly 510,000 distinct CDR3 sequences, with around 50% observed a single time. Sequencing was done on a sample of peripheral blood or thyroid tissue (not recorded which). The receptors derive from an adult woman with Graves' disease, either hyperthyroidism or ophthalmopathy (not recorded which).

The chain carries TRBV24-1 and TRBJ2-5; weak D call: TRBD1 (5 bases). The germline CDR1 and CDR2 sequences are KGHDR and SFDVKD. The ends were cut back, 11 bases at V and 5 bases at J, with 23 bases in the middle. This CDR3 is 15 amino acids long. CDR3 DNA sequence: TGTGCCAGCTCACCAAGGGAACAGGATCGGGAGACCCAGTACTTC. Amino acids: CASSPREQDRETQYF.

V is TRBV15 and J is TRBJ1-1, with D maybe TRBD1 (5 bases). The V and J ends lost 1 base and 2 bases respectively, with 11 bases between them. Germline V CDR1 and CDR2: LNHNV, YYDKDF (reference sequence). The CDR3 loop spans 15 amino acids. The CDR3 protein is CATSRAGAYNTEAFF. The CDR3 nucleotides read TGTGCCACCAGCAGAGCCGGGGCTTACAACACTGAAGCTTTCTTT.

The chain couples TRBV5-4 to TRBJ1-5; TRBD1 matches at 7 bases. The germline V gene has CDR1 SGHNT and CDR2 YYREEE (reference sequence). The CDR3 is 15 residues long. V gave up 4 bases and J gave up 3 bases; unmatched junction bases: 7. CDR3 amino acids: CASSAGQVLNQPQHF. DNA of the CDR3: TGTGCCAGCAGCGCAGGACAGGTACTCAATCAGCCCCAGCATTTT.

The gene calls are TRBV20-1 and TRBJ2-7, with D perhaps TRBD2 (6 bases). Germline CDR1 reads DFQATT; CDR2 reads SNEGSKA (reference sequence). V was clipped by 5 bases and J by 3 bases, with 14 bases between them. The CDR3 runs to 13 residues. CDR3 in amino acids: CSADRDFNYEQYF. The CDR3, as DNA: TGCAGTGCTGACCGGGACTTCAACTACGAGCAGTACTTC.

This clonotype was recorded only once. The junction departs from the called germline gene at one end, perhaps through a read error. The genes are TRBV7-9 and TRBJ2-5, with D possibly being TRBD2 (6 bases). The J call is uncertain, as TRBJ2-7 better fits the DNA end. Germline CDR1 is SEHNR and CDR2 is FQNEAQ (reference sequence). The CDR3 sequence is 15 residues long. The CDR3 DNA is TGCGCCAGCAGCCAAGATACGGGGGACTCCTACGAGCAGTACTTC. Its protein is CASSQDTGDSYEQYF.

V gene TRBV19 combines with J gene TRBJ1-1; D unclear. In germline, CDR1 is LNHDA, CDR2 SQIVND (reference sequence). The length of the CDR3 is 14 residues. The ends were cut back, 8 bases at V and 0 bases at J, with 13 bases in the middle. Here the CDR3 reads CASEDGPMNTEAFF. The CDR3 DNA reads as TGTGCCAGTGAGGATGGACCGATGAACACTGAAGCTTTCTTT.

CDR3 region: CASSSRGWQPQHF. CDR3 nucleotides: TGTGCCAGCAGCTCCCGGGGTTGGCAGCCCCAGCATTTT. This chain links TRBV4-2 with TRBJ1-5; D remains ambiguous. The CDR3 is made up of 13 amino acids. V was trimmed by 5 bases and J by 7 bases, leaving 12 bases between them. The V gene's germline CDR1 is LGHNA and CDR2 YNFKEQ.

Comments on this clonotype: A junction boundary mismatches the germline segment, possibly from a read error. The chain employs TRBV2 and TRBJ1-6; the D is unclear. Germline CDR1 and CDR2: SNHLY and FYNNEI. The CDR3 extends over 12 amino acids. The CDR3, as DNA: TGTGCCGGCAGGAATAGGGATTCACCCCTCCACTTT. It yields the protein CAGRNRDSPLHF.

V usage is TRBV6-1 and J usage is TRBJ2-7; a weak D match, TRBD1 (5 bases). The CDR3 extends over 15 amino acids. Germline-derived CDR1 and CDR2 are MNHNS and SASEGT. Trimming cost V 4 bases and J 0 bases, with 13 bases left between them. CDR3 loop: CASSGRQMSSYEQYF. The CDR3 DNA reads as TGTGCCAGCAGTGGTCGACAGATGAGCTCCTACGAGCAGTACTTC.

Turning to this clonotype: A much larger clonotype is one base distant, so this may be a read error. The CDR3 here is CASSSAAGANHETQYF. The CDR3 DNA follows: TGCGCCAGCAGCTCGGCGGCAGGGGCAAATCATGAGACCCAGTACTTC. This chain links TRBV5-1 with TRBJ2-5, with D perhaps TRBD1 (6 bases). This CDR3 has 16 residues. Trimming removed 3 bases from V and 5 bases from J, with 20 bases in between. CDR1 SGHRS and CDR2 YFSETQ come from the germline V gene.

As to this clonotype: One end of the junction fails to match germline, which may point to a read error. The chain couples TRBV12-3 or TRBV12-4 to TRBJ1-3; 7 positions agree with TRBD1. The CDR3 runs to 17 residues. CDR3 sequence reads: CASNTPPHDRAGNTIYF. The DNA of the CDR3 is TGTGCCAGCAACACCCCCCCCCACGACAGGGCTGGAAACACCATTTATTTT.

J is TRBJ2-1 and V is TRBV7-9; 9 positions match TRBD1. With 9 bases clipped from V and 6 bases from J, the junction kept 15 bases outside the gene matches. The germline gives CDR1 SEHNR, CDR2 FQNEAQ (reference sequence). CDR3 size: 16 residues. CDR3 nucleotides: TGTGCCAGTAGTGAAAACCGGGACAGGGACGGCAATGAGCAGTTCTTC. Its protein is CASSENRDRDGNEQFF.

This clonotype was seen ten or more times. This sequence joins TRBV20-1 and TRBJ1-2; maybe TRBD1 (6 bases). V lost 3 bases and J lost 3, with 17 bases in between. The CDR3 is 15 amino acids. CDR1 is DFQATT, CDR2 SNEGSKA, per germline (reference sequence). CDR3 amino acids: CSARGRDTYHYGYTF. The CDR3 DNA follows: TGCAGTGCTAGGGGTCGGGACACCTACCACTATGGCTACACCTTC.

The chain joins TRBV11-2 to TRBJ2-1; no clear D. The CDR3 has 12 residues. Germline V gene lookup returns CDR1 SGHAT and CDR2 FQNNGV. V lost 5 bases and J lost 7, with 9 bases in between. CDR3 amino acids: CASSQPRNEQFF. CDR3 DNA: TGTGCCAGCAGCCAGCCGAGGAATGAGCAGTTCTTC.

CDR3 loop: CASSESNRVQPLHF. CDR3 coding DNA: TGCGCCAGCAGTGAGTCGAACAGGGTTCAGCCCCTCCACTTT. The rearrangement links TRBV10-2 to TRBJ1-6; possibly TRBD1 for D (6 bases). This CDR3 comprises 14 residues. The germline V gene encodes CDR1 WSHSY and CDR2 SAAADI. Trimming stripped 0 bases from V and 13 bases from J, with 13 bases between.

This clonotype appeared a few times. The chain combines TRBV4-3 with TRBJ1-4; D gene uncertain. Trimming removed 4 bases at V and 4 bases at J, with 25 bases between. CDR1 is LGHNA, CDR2 YSLEER, per germline. The CDR3 sequence is 19 residues long. CDR3 DNA: TGCGCCAGCAGCCCCGAACCGCACGACTCGGGGAGATATAATGAAAAACTGTTTTTT. Protein: CASSPEPHDSGRYNEKLFF.

This clonotype was recorded at least ten times. The rearrangement joins TRBV28 to TRBJ2-5; 7 nucleotides agree with TRBD2. CDR1 and CDR2 from the germline V gene are MDHEN and SYDVKM. With V trimmed by 6 bases and J by 2 bases, 3 bases remained unmatched. This CDR3 is 13 amino acids long. The CDR3 DNA sequence: TGTGCCAGCAGGGGGCGGGGGCAAGAGACCCAGTACTTC. This gives the protein CASRGRGQETQYF. The entire variable domain, with the rest obtained from reference TRBV28 and TRBJ2-5, is as follows: DVKVTQSSRYLVKRTGEKVFLECVQDMDHENMFWYRQDPGLGLRLIYFSYDVKMKEKGDIPEGYSVSREKKERFSLILESASTNQTSMYLCASRGRGQETQYFGPGTRLLVL.

The rearrangement joins TRBV19 to TRBJ1-1; 11 nucleotides agree with TRBD1. Unmatched junction bases numbered 18, after V lost 9 bases and J lost 3 bases. Germline-derived CDR1 and CDR2 are LNHDA and SQIVND (reference sequence). The CDR3 length is 18 residues. In DNA, the CDR3 is TGTGCCAGCCACAACCTCGGACAGGGGGCCGGAAGAGACACTGAAGCTTTCTTT. It translates to CASHNLGQGAGRDTEAFF.

Of note for this clonotype: The DNA is left out, because the CDR3 cannot be placed on it with certainty; the CDR3 is given as TCRdb lists it. The chain carries TRBV20-1 and TRBJ1-4; whether TRBD1, the table's D call, matches the DNA was not checked. The CDR3 comprises 15 residues, both ends counted. Germline lookup yields CDR1 DFQATT and CDR2 SNEGSKA (reference sequence). This CDR3 reads CRAESRDRIMKNCFF.